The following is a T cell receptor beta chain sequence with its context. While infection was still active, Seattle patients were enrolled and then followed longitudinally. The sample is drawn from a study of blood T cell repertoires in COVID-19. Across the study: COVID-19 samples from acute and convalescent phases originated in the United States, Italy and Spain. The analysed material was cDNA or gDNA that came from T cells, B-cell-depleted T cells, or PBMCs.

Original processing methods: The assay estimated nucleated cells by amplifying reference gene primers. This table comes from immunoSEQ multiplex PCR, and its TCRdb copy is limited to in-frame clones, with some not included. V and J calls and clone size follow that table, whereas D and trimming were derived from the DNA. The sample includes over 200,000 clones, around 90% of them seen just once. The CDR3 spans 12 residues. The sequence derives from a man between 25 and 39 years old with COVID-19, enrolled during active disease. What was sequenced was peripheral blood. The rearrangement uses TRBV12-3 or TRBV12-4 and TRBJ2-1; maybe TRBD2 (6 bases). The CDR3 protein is CAGGGSYNEQFF. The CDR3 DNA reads TGTGCGGGGGGTGGTTCCTACAATGAGCAGTTCTTC.